This is a list of T cell receptor beta chains from one sample in a study of blood T cells in healthy people across ages. TCRdb reprocessed the 5' RACE reads with MiXCR, giving one entry per CDR3 protein. The data show under 800,000 distinct CDR3 sequences, over 20% seen once. The specimen was blood. These receptors all come from a man between 65 and 80 years old in good health. CDR3s include the opening cysteine and the closing phenylalanine or tryptophan. A D gene is named only where the DNA matches it firmly. Clone size is not always given. Where it is, it says once, few, many or a class for expanded clones.

TRBJ2-2,few,.,TRBV7-9,TGTGCCAGCAGCCCTCCTGCAGGGGACGGGGAGCTGTTTTTT,CASSPPAGDGELFF
TRBJ1-6,.,.,TRBV6-5,TGTGCCAGCAGTTCGCAGGGTGGTTCACCCCTCCACTTT,CASSSQGGSPLHF
TRBJ2-7,.,.,TRBV13,TGTGCCAGCAGCTCCTCGATAGACGAGCAGTACTTC,CASSSSIDEQYF
TRBJ2-1,few,.,TRBV4-3,TGCGCCAGCAGCCAAGTGGTGGGCTCCTACAATGAGCAGTTCTTC,CASSQVVGSYNEQFF
TRBJ2-3,.,TRBD2,TRBV6-2/TRBV6-3,TGTGCCAGCAGTTACTCGGGACTAGCGAACCCAGATACGCAGTATTTT,CASSYSGLANPDTQYF
TRBJ2-5,.,.,TRBV6-2/TRBV6-3,TGTGCCAGCAGTACTAATTCAGAGACCCAGTACTTC,CASSTNSETQYF
TRBJ2-7,few,.,TRBV4-3,TGCGCCAGCAGCCAAGGTCATCCGGGGACCTACGAGCAGTACTTC,CASSQGHPGTYEQYF
TRBJ2-1,many,.,TRBV29-1,TGCAGCGTTGAAGGCCACAGCGTTGAAGGCCTTAAGGGGCAGTTCTTC,CSVEGHSVEGLKGQFF
TRBJ2-7,few,TRBD2,TRBV20-1,TGCAGTGCTAGAACTAGCGGGAAAAGAGCCTACGAGCAGTACTTC,CSARTSGKRAYEQYF
TRBJ2-5,few,TRBD2,TRBV12-3/TRBV12-4,TGTGCCAGCAGTCGACTAGCGGTCCAAGAGACCCAGTACTTC,CASSRLAVQETQYF
TRBJ2-4,few,.,TRBV20-1,TGCAGTGCTAGAGGAGACCAAGCCAAAAACATTCAGTACTTC,CSARGDQAKNIQYF
TRBJ2-3,.,.,TRBV3-1,TGTGCCAGCAGCCAAGCGGGAGACATAAATACGCAGTATTTT,CASSQAGDINTQYF
TRBJ2-5,few,TRBD2,TRBV24-1,TGTGCCACCAGTGATCCGGGACTAGCGGGAAAAGAGACCCAGTACTTC,CATSDPGLAGKETQYF
TRBJ2-3,.,.,TRBV7-2,TGTGCCAGCAGCTTTTATAGCACAGATACGCAGTATTTT,CASSFYSTDTQYF
TRBJ2-1,few,TRBD2,TRBV4-2,TGTGCCAGCAGCCAAGGACTAGCGGGAGGCCCCACCTACAATGAGCAGTTCTTC,CASSQGLAGGPTYNEQFF
TRBJ2-1,.,.,TRBV28,TGTGCCAGCAATCCCCAGGGGTCCTACAATGAGCAGTTCTTC,CASNPQGSYNEQFF
TRBJ2-4,few,.,TRBV3-1,TGTGCCAGCAGCCAAGGGGCCCTAGCCAAAAACATTCAGTACTTC,CASSQGALAKNIQYF
TRBJ2-5,.,TRBD2,TRBV20-1,TGCAGTGCTAGAGACAGGACTAGCTCTTATGAGACCCAGTACTTC,CSARDRTSSYETQYF
TRBJ2-5,.,TRBD2,TRBV20-1,TGCAGTGCGACCGTGACTAGCGGAAAAGAGACCCAGTACTTC,CSATVTSGKETQYF
TRBJ1-1,.,.,TRBV28,TGTGCCAGCAGTCTCAGGGGTGCGCGTGACACTGAAGCTTTCTTT,CASSLRGARDTEAFF
TRBJ1-2,few,.,TRBV6-5,TGTGCCAGCAGGAGAGGGGTGATGTATGGCTACACCTTC,CASRRGVMYGYTF
TRBJ1-1,few,.,TRBV7-2,TGTGCCAGCAGCTCACAACACCTCGGGACTCCGGGGACTGAAGCTTTCTTT,CASSSQHLGTPGTEAFF
TRBJ2-7,.,TRBD2,TRBV10-3,TGTGCCATCAGTCAAGCGGGAGGGAGCTCCTACGAGCAGTACTTC,CAISQAGGSSYEQYF
TRBJ1-4,few,.,TRBV6-5,TGTGCCAGCAGTAGATACCCAGCCATGGATGAAAAACTGTTTTTT,CASSRYPAMDEKLFF
TRBJ2-7,few,.,TRBV14,TGTGCCAGCAGCCAAGCACTGGGGTCCTACGAGCAGTACTTC,CASSQALGSYEQYF
TRBJ1-1,few,.,TRBV12-3/TRBV12-4,TGTGCCAGCAGTTTCGAGGGGCGGAACACTGAAGCTTTCTTT,CASSFEGRNTEAFF
TRBJ1-2,.,.,TRBV20-1,TGCAGTGCTAGTACAGAGTCCTATGGCTACACCTTC,CSASTESYGYTF
TRBJ2-1,.,TRBD2,TRBV20-1,TGCAGTGCTAGGGGACTAGCGGGAGGCTATGAGCAGTTCTTC,CSARGLAGGYEQFF
TRBJ2-5,.,.,TRBV2,TGTGCCAGCGGTGAACCGTTCTTAGTGACCCAGTACTTC,CASGEPFLVTQYF
TRBJ2-1,few,TRBD2,TRBV5-4,TGTGCCAGCAGCCGTCCGGGACTAGCGGGAGACTCCTACAATGAGCAGTTCTTC,CASSRPGLAGDSYNEQFF
TRBJ2-1,.,.,TRBV24-1,TGTGCCACCAGTGATTCCTCGAGCGAGGCTTACAATGAGCAGTTCTTC,CATSDSSSEAYNEQFF
TRBJ2-4,.,.,TRBV27,TGTGCCAGCAGTTCGGGAACGGGGGCCAAAAACATTCAGTACTTC,CASSSGTGAKNIQYF
TRBJ1-2,.,.,TRBV29-1,TGCAGCGTTGAGAGTGATGGCTACACCTTC,CSVESDGYTF
TRBJ2-1,few,TRBD2,TRBV20-1,TGCAGTGCTAGGAGGGGGGCGGGAGGGAACAATGAGCAGTTCTTC,CSARRGAGGNNEQFF
TRBJ2-1,.,TRBD2,TRBV7-9,TGTGCCAGCAGCTTTCATTCTACTAGCGGGAAGGGGAATGAGCAGTTCTTC,CASSFHSTSGKGNEQFF
TRBJ2-7,.,TRBD1,TRBV5-5,TGTGCCAGCACCCTGGGGACAGCGGTCCCCTACGAGCAGTACTTC,CASTLGTAVPYEQYF
TRBJ2-3,many,TRBD2,TRBV20-1,TGCAGTGCTAGAGATTTCAGCGGGAGCGGCACAGATACGCAGTATTTT,CSARDFSGSGTDTQYF
TRBJ2-7,.,.,TRBV12-3/TRBV12-4,TGTGCCAGCAGCCGGTTGGGGGCCTCCTACGAGCAGTACTTC,CASSRLGASYEQYF